What follows describes a single T cell receptor beta chain. The CDR3 is made up of 14 amino acids. The V end lost 1 base, the J end lost 5 bases, and 11 bases lay between the germline ends. Germline loops: CDR1 SEHNR, CDR2 FQNEAQ (reference sequence). The data originate from a study of blood T cell repertoires in COVID-19. Measured with immunoSEQ multiplex PCR; TCRdb has only the in-frame clones, and not every one. Among over 250,000 clones listed, around 90% were seen once. The clonotype was recovered from a man in his fifties or sixties who had recovered from COVID-19. The chain joins TRBV7-9 to TRBJ1-1; no firm D call. Sequencing input: PBMCs or T cells enriched from blood (not recorded which). The CDR3 spells CASSLVRGFTEAFF. For the CDR3, the DNA is TGTGCCAGCAGCTTAGTCCGCGGTTTTACTGAAGCTTTCTTT.